Each of the 5 T cell receptor beta chains below was sequenced from the same sample in a study of blood T cell repertoires in COVID-19. Measured with immunoSEQ multiplex PCR; TCRdb has only the in-frame clones, and not every one. The sample consists of nearly 45,000 clones, roughly 82% of them appearing once. The sequenced sample consisted of peripheral blood. All receptors come from a human donor in a cohort sampled during active COVID-19.

CDR3 in amino acids: CASSHPGRNSNQPQHF. In DNA form, the CDR3 reads TGCGCCAGCAGTCACCCGGGTCGAAATAGCAATCAGCCCCAGCATTTT. V gene TRBV23-1 combines with J gene TRBJ1-5; D not resolved. TRBV23-1 counts as an open reading frame of uncertain function. This CDR3 is 16 amino acids long. Trimming removed 3 bases at V and 0 bases at J, with 12 bases between.

This clone was observed once. This CDR3 is CAWTLGTSGFYEQYF. CDR3 in DNA: TGTGCCTGGACCCTAGGGACTAGCGGATTCTACGAGCAGTACTTC. J is TRBJ2-7 and V is TRBV30; 11 bases fit TRBD2. This CDR3 contains 15 residues. V gave up 4 bases and J gave up 3 bases; unmatched junction bases: 8. The germline CDR1 and CDR2 sequences are GTSNPN and SVGIG (reference sequence).

V usage is TRBV6-5 and J usage is TRBJ1-2, with D unclear. Looked up from germline, CDR1 is MNHEY and CDR2 is SVGAGI. This CDR3 has 11 amino acids. The V and J ends lost 9 bases and 0 bases respectively, with 5 bases between them. This chain's CDR3 is CASRANYGYTF. The CDR3 DNA sequence: TGTGCCAGTCGGGCTAACTATGGCTACACCTTC.

The chain employs TRBV5-1 and TRBJ2-1; 9 nucleotides match TRBD2. Germline V gene data show CDR1 as SGHRS and CDR2 as YFSETQ. Trimming cost V 0 bases and J 6 bases; bases outside gene matches: 4. This CDR3 has 15 residues. In nucleotides, the CDR3 is TGCGCCAGCAGCTTGGCAGCGGGAGGCCCCAATGAGCAGTTCTTC. Translated, it gives CASSLAAGGPNEQFF.

The rearrangement joins TRBV10-2 to TRBJ1-2; the match to TRBD1 covers 11 bases. The germline V gene has CDR1 WSHSY and CDR2 SAAADI. V was clipped by 6 bases and J by 0 bases; unmatched bases: 0. CDR3 length: 14 amino acids. DNA for the CDR3: TGCGCCAGCAGGGGACAGGGGGCTAACTATGGCTACACCTTC. Its protein is CASRGQGANYGYTF.